This T cell receptor (beta chain) was documented in a study of shared clonotypes between healthy human individuals. For the study at large: The study used three CD4 naive, three CD4 memory, two CD8 naive and one CD8 memory plate per donor.

Splitting the CD4+ cells yielded a CD45RA+ naive subset and a CD45RA-negative memory subset. The data were produced by immunoSEQ multiplex PCR, yet TCRdb's version contains in-frame clones alone and is incomplete. Of 980,000 or so clones in the sample, about three quarters were seen once. The V gene lost 6 bases and the J gene lost 3 bases, with 11 bases spanning the gap. Germline loops: CDR1 SNHLY, CDR2 FYNNEI. The CDR3 is 14 residues long. Sequencing used memory CD4+ T cells sorted from blood. Subset denoted: CD45RA-negative fraction. The source is a man between 18 and 29 years old in good health. V gene TRBV2 combines with J gene TRBJ1-4; D is unclear. This CDR3 is CASSQSRANEKLFF. CDR3 coding DNA: TGTGCCAGCAGCCAAAGTAGGGCTAATGAAAAACTGTTTTTT.